This T cell receptor (beta chain) was captured by sequencing in a study of T cell responses to AZD1222 COVID-19 vaccine. The method was immunoSEQ multiplex PCR; TCRdb's version includes in-frame clones alone and lacks a portion of them. Of approximately 150,000 clones listed, around 93% are singletons. CDR1 and CDR2 (germline): SGHTA, FQGNSA. With V trimmed by 0 bases and J by 2 bases, 10 bases remained unmatched. CDR3 length: 19 amino acids. This receptor was taken from an adult in good health. V is TRBV7-2 and J is TRBJ2-5; 12 nucleotides agree with TRBD2. Sequences were derived from peripheral blood, sampled on day 0 of AZD1222 vaccination. The CDR3 loop is CASSLALAGGRGQQETQYF. DNA of the CDR3: TGTGCCAGCAGCTTAGCGCTAGCGGGAGGGCGGGGGCAACAAGAGACCCAGTACTTC.